These T cell receptor beta chains were read from a single sample in a study of blood T cell repertoires in COVID-19. Generated by immunoSEQ multiplex PCR, the TCRdb table keeps only in-frame clones and is missing some. This sample has a few hundred thousand clones, with 90% found just once. Input material: PBMCs or T cells enriched from blood (not recorded which). Every receptor here comes from a woman between 18 and 30 years old with acute COVID-19. CDR3s include the opening cysteine and the closing phenylalanine or tryptophan. D genes are given only for firm matches. Clone size is not always given. Where it is, it says once, few, many or a class for expanded clones.

DNA,CDR3,D,size,V,J
TGTGCCAGCAGCTTAATGCTAGCGGGAGTGGGATCCTACAATGAGCAGTTCTTC,CASSLMLAGVGSYNEQFF,TRBD2,.,TRBV7-3,TRBJ2-1
TGTGCCTGGAGTGGGGGCGCAGGCGGCTACACCTTC,CAWSGGAGGYTF,.,.,TRBV30,TRBJ1-2
TGTGCCAGCAGCTTGAGGGCAGGGTATAGCAATCAGCCCCAGCATTTT,CASSLRAGYSNQPQHF,.,.,TRBV5-8,TRBJ1-5
TGTGCCAGCAGCGCTCGACAGGGCTCCGACGAGCAGTACTTC,CASSARQGSDEQYF,TRBD1,once,TRBV7-9,TRBJ2-7
TGCGCCAGCAGCTTGGGGGCGACTAGCGCCAACGGGGAGCTGTTTTTT,CASSLGATSANGELFF,TRBD2,.,TRBV5-1,TRBJ2-2
TGTGCCAGCGAAAGGGGCAGGAACTATGGCTACACCTTC,CASERGRNYGYTF,.,.,TRBV6-5,TRBJ1-2
TGTGCCAGCAGTTTCGGACAGGGCACTGAAGCTTTCTTT,CASSFGQGTEAFF,TRBD1,.,TRBV12-3/TRBV12-4,TRBJ1-1
TGTGCCAGCACACCCCAGGAGGAGTGTATTAGCAATCAGCCCCAGCATTTT,CASTPQEECISNQPQHF,.,.,TRBV9,TRBJ1-5
TGTGCCAGCAGTGAGCGGCGGGAGGAAAAACTGTTTTTT,CASSERREEKLFF,.,.,TRBV6-1,TRBJ1-4
TGTGCCAGTAGTAAGTACAGGGAATCGTACCAAGAGACCCAGTACTTC,CASSKYRESYQETQYF,.,.,TRBV19,TRBJ2-5
TGTGCCAGCAGCGCAGGGTTCTACGAGCAGTACTTC,CASSAGFYEQYF,.,.,TRBV14,TRBJ2-7
TGTGCCAGCAGTTTAGACACTCACCGCCAAGAGACCCAGTACTTC,CASSLDTHRQETQYF,.,.,TRBV28,TRBJ2-5
TGTGCCAGCAGGCCCCGAGGGGGAAAACTGTTTTTT,CASRPRGGKLFF,.,.,TRBV12-3/TRBV12-4,TRBJ1-4
TGTGCCAGCAGCGATACAGGGGAGTGCACCTTC,CASSDTGECTF,TRBD1,.,TRBV6-5,TRBJ1-2
TGTGCCAGCAGCGCGGGGGAGGACTATGGCTACACCTTC,CASSAGEDYGYTF,.,.,TRBV9,TRBJ1-2
TGTGCCAGCAGTTTGGCGGGAGAGAGGACCTACGAGCAGTACTTC,CASSLAGERTYEQYF,TRBD2,once,TRBV28,TRBJ2-7
TGTGCCAGCAGTTTAATCCCCACCGACATCTACGAGCAGTACTTC,CASSLIPTDIYEQYF,.,.,TRBV28,TRBJ2-7
TGTGCCAGTAGTTTGCGCGGGGAGGGGGGCAATCAGCCCCAGCATTTT,CASSLRGEGGNQPQHF,.,few,TRBV19,TRBJ1-5
TGTGCCAGCAGCTGGGCAGGTGGCTCCTACGAGCAGTACTTC,CASSWAGGSYEQYF,.,.,TRBV7-6,TRBJ2-7
TGTGCCAGCAGCGACAAGGGGTCTAGCACAGATACGCAGTATTTT,CASSDKGSSTDTQYF,.,.,TRBV7-9,TRBJ2-3
TGTGCCAGTAGTAGCGGGTCTTACACAACTAATGAAAAACTGTTTTTT,CASSSGSYTTNEKLFF,.,.,TRBV19,TRBJ1-4
TGTGCCAGCCGGCCAGGGTCCTATGGCTACACCTTC,CASRPGSYGYTF,.,.,TRBV2,TRBJ1-2